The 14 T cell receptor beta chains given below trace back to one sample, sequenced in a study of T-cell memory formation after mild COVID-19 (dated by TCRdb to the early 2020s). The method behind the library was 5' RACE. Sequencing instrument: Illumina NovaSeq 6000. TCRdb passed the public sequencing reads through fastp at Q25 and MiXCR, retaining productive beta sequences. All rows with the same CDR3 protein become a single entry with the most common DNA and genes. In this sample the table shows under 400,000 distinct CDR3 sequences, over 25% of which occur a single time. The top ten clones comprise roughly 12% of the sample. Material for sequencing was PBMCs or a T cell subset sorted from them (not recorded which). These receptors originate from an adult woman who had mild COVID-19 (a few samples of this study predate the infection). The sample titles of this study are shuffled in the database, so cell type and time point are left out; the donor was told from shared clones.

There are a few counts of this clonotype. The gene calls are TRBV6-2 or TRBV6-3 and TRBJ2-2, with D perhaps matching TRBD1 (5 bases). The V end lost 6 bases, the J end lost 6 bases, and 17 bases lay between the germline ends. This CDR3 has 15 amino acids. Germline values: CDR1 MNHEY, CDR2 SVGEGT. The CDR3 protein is CASRPWKGYPGELFF. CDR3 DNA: TGTGCCAGCAGACCTTGGAAGGGGTACCCCGGGGAGCTGTTTTTT.

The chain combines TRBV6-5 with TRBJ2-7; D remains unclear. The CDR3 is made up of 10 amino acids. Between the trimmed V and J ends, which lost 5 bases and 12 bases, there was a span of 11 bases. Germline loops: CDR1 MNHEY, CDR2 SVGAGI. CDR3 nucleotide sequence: TGTGCCAGCAGTCTCTTCATCTGGTACTTC. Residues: CASSLFIWYF.

CDR3 loop: CATSDRTDEQYF. CDR3 DNA sequence: TGTGCCACCAGTGATCGGACAGACGAGCAGTACTTC. V gene TRBV24-1 combines with J gene TRBJ2-7; maybe TRBD1 (6 bases). V was shortened by 3 bases and J by 5 bases, with 7 bases between the two germline ends. CDR1 and CDR2 from the germline V gene are KGHDR and SFDVKD. The CDR3 covers 12 residues.

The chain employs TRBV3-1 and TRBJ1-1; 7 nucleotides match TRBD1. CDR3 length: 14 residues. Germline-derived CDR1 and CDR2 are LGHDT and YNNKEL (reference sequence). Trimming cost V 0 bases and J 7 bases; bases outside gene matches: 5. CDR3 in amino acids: CASSQDHRGNEAFF. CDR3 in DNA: TGTGCCAGCAGCCAAGATCACAGGGGCAATGAAGCTTTCTTT.

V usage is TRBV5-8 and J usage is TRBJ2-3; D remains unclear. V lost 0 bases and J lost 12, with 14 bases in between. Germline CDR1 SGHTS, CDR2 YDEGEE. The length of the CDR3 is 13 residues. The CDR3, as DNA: TGTGCCAGCAGCTTGGCCGGTCAGTGGCTTCAGTATTTT. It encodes CASSLAGQWLQYF.

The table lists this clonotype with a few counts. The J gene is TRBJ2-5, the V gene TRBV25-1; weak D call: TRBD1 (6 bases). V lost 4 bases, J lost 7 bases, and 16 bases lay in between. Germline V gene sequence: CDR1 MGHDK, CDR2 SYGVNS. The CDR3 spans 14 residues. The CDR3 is CASSVWTVPGTQYF. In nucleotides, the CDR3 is TGTGCCAGCAGTGTATGGACAGTCCCTGGGACCCAGTACTTC.

The CDR3 loop reads CATSRASGNSYNEQFF. Here the CDR3 DNA reads TGTGCCACCAGTCGGGCTAGCGGGAACTCCTACAATGAGCAGTTCTTC. This chain joins TRBV24-1 and TRBJ2-1; 9 bases agree with TRBD2. This CDR3 is built from 16 residues. Per the germline V gene, CDR1 is KGHDR and CDR2 is SFDVKD. J lost 0 bases, V lost 6 bases, and 5 bases had no gene match.

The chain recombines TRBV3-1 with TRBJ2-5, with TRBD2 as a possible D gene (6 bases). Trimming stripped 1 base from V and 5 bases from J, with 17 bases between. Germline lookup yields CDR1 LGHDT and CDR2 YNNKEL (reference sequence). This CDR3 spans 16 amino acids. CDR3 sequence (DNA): TGTGCCAGCAGCCAAGGGAGGGTGGGTGGCGCGGAGACCCAGTACTTC. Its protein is CASSQGRVGGAETQYF.

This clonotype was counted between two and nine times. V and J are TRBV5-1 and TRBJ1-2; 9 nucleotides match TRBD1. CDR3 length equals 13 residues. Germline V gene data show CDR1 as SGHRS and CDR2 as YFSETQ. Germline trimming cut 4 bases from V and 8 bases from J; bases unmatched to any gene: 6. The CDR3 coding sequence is TGCGCCAGCAGCCAAGGACAGGGGAAAGGCTACACCTTC. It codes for CASSQGQGKGYTF. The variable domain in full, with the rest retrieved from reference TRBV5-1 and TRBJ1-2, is KAGVTQTPRYLIKTRGQQVTLSCSPISGHRSVSWYQQTPGQGLQFLFEYFSETQRNKGNFPGRFSGRQFSNSRSEMNVSTLELGDSALYLCASSQGQGKGYTFGSGTRLTVV.

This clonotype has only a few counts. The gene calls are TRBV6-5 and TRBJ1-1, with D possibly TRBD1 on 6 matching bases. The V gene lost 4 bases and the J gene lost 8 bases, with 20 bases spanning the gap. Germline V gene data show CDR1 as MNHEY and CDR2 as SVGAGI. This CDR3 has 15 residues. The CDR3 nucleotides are TGTGCCAGCAGTTCCCTAGGGGGGGGTCGGAGCGAAGCTTTCTTT. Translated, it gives CASSSLGGGRSEAFF.

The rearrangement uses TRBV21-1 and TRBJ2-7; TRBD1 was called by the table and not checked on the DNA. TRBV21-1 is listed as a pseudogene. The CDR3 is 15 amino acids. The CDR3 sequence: CASSKDWGPGYEQYF. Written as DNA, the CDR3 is TGTGCCAGCAGCAAAGATTGGGGACCCGGGTACGAGCAGTACTTC.

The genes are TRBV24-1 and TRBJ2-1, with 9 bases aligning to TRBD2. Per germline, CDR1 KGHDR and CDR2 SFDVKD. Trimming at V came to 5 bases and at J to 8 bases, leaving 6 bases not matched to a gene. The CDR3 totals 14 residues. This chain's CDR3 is CATSGLAGWDEQFF. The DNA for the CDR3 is TGTGCCACCAGTGGTCTAGCGGGGTGGGATGAGCAGTTCTTC.

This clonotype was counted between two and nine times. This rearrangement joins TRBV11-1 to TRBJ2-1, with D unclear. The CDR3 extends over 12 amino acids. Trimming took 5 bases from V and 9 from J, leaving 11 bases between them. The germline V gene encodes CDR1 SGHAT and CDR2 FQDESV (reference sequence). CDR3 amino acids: CASSPPTVEQFF. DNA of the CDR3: TGTGCCAGCAGCCCTCCGACGGTTGAGCAGTTCTTC.

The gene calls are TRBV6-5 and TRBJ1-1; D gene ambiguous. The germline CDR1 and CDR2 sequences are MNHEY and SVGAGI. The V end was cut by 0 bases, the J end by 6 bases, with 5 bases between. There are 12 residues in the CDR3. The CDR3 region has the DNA TGTGCCAGCAGTTACTCGACGGCTGAAGCTTTCTTT. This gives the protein CASSYSTAEAFF.